The 27 T cell receptor beta chains given below trace back to one sample, sequenced in a study of PD-1 blockade in classical Hodgkin lymphoma. Generated by immunoSEQ multiplex PCR, the TCRdb table keeps only in-frame clones and is missing some. In the table there are about 23,000 clones, around 64% of which are singletons. Exposure to brentuximab vedotin varied, and each patient had relapsed following autologous stem cell transplantation. The source material was peripheral blood mononuclear cells (PBMCs), sampled at baseline. These receptors all stem from a human donor with classical Hodgkin lymphoma.

The rearrangement links TRBV4-2 to TRBJ1-2; possibly TRBD1 for D (5 bases). Trimming pared 3 bases from V and 8 bases from J, leaving 16 bases between. This CDR3 comprises 14 residues. Per the germline V gene, CDR1 is LGHNA and CDR2 is YNFKEQ. The CDR3 nucleotides read TGTGCCAGCAGCCACCTCATTCCAGGGTTAGGCTACACCTTC. Encoded protein: CASSHLIPGLGYTF.

This clone was seen once. The rearrangement uses TRBV28 and TRBJ2-6; D not certain. Trimming removed 6 bases at V and 0 bases at J, with 6 bases between. CDR1 is MDHEN, CDR2 SYDVKM, per germline. The CDR3 consists of 14 residues. CDR3 residues: CASRTPSGANVLTF. DNA for the CDR3: TGTGCCAGCAGGACTCCCTCTGGGGCCAACGTCCTGACTTTC.

V is TRBV7-8 and J is TRBJ2-2; the D gene is possibly TRBD2 (6 bases). The germline V gene has CDR1 SGHVS and CDR2 FQNEAQ. V shed 5 bases and J shed 3 bases, with 13 bases lying between them. The CDR3 has 15 residues. CDR3 DNA: TGTGCCAGCAGCGCGGGGAGGCCGGACACCGGGGAGCTGTTTTTT. The encoded protein is CASSAGRPDTGELFF.

V and J are TRBV19 and TRBJ2-1; 10 positions match TRBD2. Losses at the gene ends were 6 bases for V and 2 bases for J; bases not matched to a gene: 7. The CDR3 covers 16 residues. Looked up from germline, CDR1 is LNHDA and CDR2 is SQIVND (reference sequence). DNA for the CDR3: TGTGCCAGTAGAGTAACTAGCGGGGTTCCCTACAATGAGCAGTTCTTC. Translation gives CASRVTSGVPYNEQFF.

The gene calls are TRBV19 and TRBJ2-3; maybe TRBD2 (6 bases). The CDR3 spans 16 residues. Germline V CDR1 and CDR2: LNHDA, SQIVND (reference sequence). Between the trimmed V and J ends, which lost 2 bases and 0 bases, there was a span of 12 bases. The CDR3 coding sequence is TGTGCCAGTAGTATACTCGCTAGCGCGAGCACAGATACGCAGTATTTT. This encodes CASSILASASTDTQYF.

V gene TRBV6-5 combines with J gene TRBJ1-1, with no clear D. V lost 6 bases and J lost 5, with 7 bases in between. In germline, CDR1 is MNHEY, CDR2 SVGAGI. The CDR3 totals 11 residues. CDR3 region: CASSLGTEAFF. The CDR3 DNA reads as TGTGCCAGCAGCCTGGGGACTGAAGCTTTCTTT.

V is TRBV19 and J is TRBJ2-2; TRBD2 might be the D (7 bases). This CDR3 spans 16 amino acids. The germline V gene encodes CDR1 LNHDA and CDR2 SQIVND (reference sequence). V was cut by 6 bases and J by 2 bases, with 16 bases left in between. The CDR3 sequence is CASRVGGGLNTGELFF. The CDR3 DNA sequence: TGTGCCAGTAGGGTAGGCGGGGGCCTTAACACCGGGGAGCTGTTTTTT. The complete variable domain, with remaining parts taken from reference TRBV19 and TRBJ2-2, reads DGGITQSPKYLFRKEGQNVTLSCEQNLNHDAMYWYRQDPGQGLRLIYYSQIVNDFQKGDIAEGYSVSREKKESFPLTVTSAQKNPTAFYLCASRVGGGLNTGELFFGEGSRLTVL.

The genes are TRBV19 and TRBJ1-6; a possible D gene is TRBD1 (5 bases). In germline, CDR1 is LNHDA, CDR2 SQIVND (reference sequence). The V end was cut by 3 bases, the J end by 10 bases, with 19 bases between. The CDR3 loop spans 16 amino acids. CDR3 DNA sequence: TGTGCCAGTAGTATCCTCCCATCCGGGACCTTCTCACCCCTCCACTTT. Its protein is CASSILPSGTFSPLHF.

Relative to its sample, this clone is medium-sized. The rearrangement links TRBV28 to TRBJ1-1; D is possibly TRBD1 (5 bases). Germline V gene data show CDR1 as MDHEN and CDR2 as SYDVKM. CDR3 length equals 14 residues. V lost 5 bases and J lost 12, with 22 bases in between. The CDR3 loop reads CASSQMGRHRGTFF. CDR3 nucleotide sequence: TGTGCCAGCAGTCAGATGGGACGCCACCGTGGGACTTTCTTT.

The rearrangement joins TRBV5-1 to TRBJ2-3, with a weak D call TRBD2 (5 bases). V was pared by 0 bases and J by 2 bases, with 7 bases between. Germline CDR1 reads SGHRS; CDR2 reads YFSETQ. The CDR3 totals 14 residues. The CDR3 here is CASSLGLITDTQYF. The CDR3 nucleotides read TGCGCCAGCAGCTTGGGACTAATCACAGATACGCAGTATTTT.

This clone appeared a single time. The chain uses TRBV14 and TRBJ1-2, with a tentative D call TRBD1 (6 bases). The CDR3 extends over 15 amino acids. Germline-derived CDR1 and CDR2 are SGHDN and FVKESK. V lost 0 bases and J 7 bases, leaving 15 bases between the germline ends. The chain's CDR3 is CASSQDGTTGFGYTF. CDR3 DNA sequence: TGTGCCAGCAGCCAAGATGGGACAACAGGGTTTGGCTACACCTTC. The complete variable domain, with remaining parts taken from reference TRBV14 and TRBJ1-2, reads EAGVTQFPSHSVIEKGQTVTLRCDPISGHDNLYWYRRVMGKEIKFLLHFVKESKQDESGMPNNRFLAERTGGTYSTLKVQPAELEDSGVYFCASSQDGTTGFGYTFGSGTRLTVV.

The gene calls are TRBV7-8 and TRBJ2-2; 10 bases agree with TRBD2. The ends lost 5 bases at V and 2 bases at J; junction bases unmatched: 11. The germline gives CDR1 SGHVS, CDR2 FQNEAQ. This CDR3 comprises 18 residues. CDR3: CASSRPLLAGRNTGELFF. As DNA, the CDR3 is TGTGCCAGCAGCCGACCCTTACTAGCGGGGCGAAACACCGGGGAGCTGTTTTTT.

The chain carries TRBV10-2 and TRBJ2-1, with TRBD1 identical over 9 bases. Trimming removed 5 bases from V and 1 base from J; junction bases left unmatched: 6. Looked up from germline, CDR1 is WSHSY and CDR2 is SAAADI. The CDR3 is 16 amino acids. CDR3 amino acids: CASSKPTGGSYNEQFF. CDR3 bases: TGCGCCAGCAGTAAACCGACAGGGGGTTCCTACAATGAGCAGTTCTTC.

The table lists this clone with a few counts. V usage is TRBV28 and J usage is TRBJ1-1; 9 nucleotides line up with TRBD1. The CDR3 covers 13 residues. Germline lookup yields CDR1 MDHEN and CDR2 SYDVKM. J lost 5 bases, V lost 6 bases, and 4 bases had no gene match. As DNA, the CDR3 is TGTGCCAGCAGAGGACAGGGGTGGACTGAAGCTTTCTTT. Encoded protein: CASRGQGWTEAFF.

V is TRBV18 and J is TRBJ2-2; D is perhaps TRBD1 (5 bases). V lost 4 bases and J lost 0, with 9 bases in between. The CDR3 extends over 15 amino acids. The germline CDR1 and CDR2 sequences are KGHSH and LQKENI. CDR3 nucleotide sequence: TGTGCCAGCTCACGCAGACAGACGAACACCGGGGAGCTGTTTTTT. This translates into CASSRRQTNTGELFF.

This chain uses TRBV6-6 with TRBJ1-1; maybe TRBD1 (6 bases). V was cut by 6 bases and J by 4 bases, with 9 bases left in between. Germline assignment: CDR1 MNHNY and CDR2 SVGAGI (reference sequence). The CDR3 spans 12 residues. CDR3 in amino acids: CASREGGTEAFF. The DNA for the CDR3 is TGTGCCAGCAGGGAAGGGGGCACTGAAGCTTTCTTT.

The genes are TRBV5-4 and TRBJ1-2; D perhaps matches TRBD1 (5 bases). Per germline, CDR1 SGHNT and CDR2 YYREEE (reference sequence). CDR3 length: 12 amino acids. Trimming left V 6 bases short and J 3 bases short, with 9 bases between. CDR3 region: CASKGADYGYTF. The CDR3 DNA is TGTGCCAGCAAAGGGGCAGACTATGGCTACACCTTC.

This clone has just a few counts. The chain is built from TRBV6-4 and TRBJ2-3; 9 positions match TRBD2. The CDR3 covers 15 residues. Losses at the gene ends were 4 bases for V and 1 base for J; bases not matched to a gene: 3. Germline-derived CDR1 and CDR2 are MRHNA and SNTAGT. In DNA form, the CDR3 reads TGTGCCAGCAGTGGGTTAGCGGGAGGCACAGATACGCAGTATTTT. It translates to CASSGLAGGTDTQYF.

V usage is TRBV5-6 and J usage is TRBJ1-2, with D maybe TRBD1 (6 bases). CDR1 SGHDT and CDR2 YYEEEE come from the germline V gene. V lost 0 bases to trimming and J lost 5 bases, with 11 bases between them. This CDR3 spans 14 amino acids. For the CDR3, the DNA is TGTGCCAGCAGCTTGGTGGGGGGCGGATATGGCTACACCTTC. This codes for CASSLVGGGYGYTF. Filled out from reference TRBV5-6 and TRBJ1-2, the complete variable domain reads DAGVTQSPTHLIKTRGQQVTLRCSPKSGHDTVSWYQQALGQGPQFIFQYYEEEERQRGNFPDRFSGHQFPNYSSELNVNALLLGDSALYLCASSLVGGGYGYTFGSGTRLTVV.

The J gene is TRBJ1-3, the V gene TRBV7-2, with 8 bases identical to TRBD1. V lost 8 bases to trimming and J lost 8 bases; unmatched junction nucleotides: 8. The germline gives CDR1 SGHTA, CDR2 FQGNSA. This CDR3 region has 13 residues. The CDR3, as DNA: TGTGCCAGCGGGACAGGTCCGGGTGACACCATATATTTT. It codes for CASGTGPGDTIYF. The full variable domain, in which reference TRBV7-2 and TRBJ1-3 provide the parts outside the CDR3, is GAGVSQSPSNKVTEKGKDVELRCDPISGHTALYWYRQSLGQGLEFLIYFQGNSAPDKSGLPSDRFSAERTGGSVSTLTIQRTQQEDSAVYLCASGTGPGDTIYFGEGSWLTVV.

About this clone itself: At one boundary the junction diverges from the germline segment, which might be a read error. The V gene is TRBV19, the J gene TRBJ2-2; TRBD1 matches 9 bases. CDR1 and CDR2 (germline): LNHDA, SQIVND (reference sequence). The CDR3 is made up of 16 amino acids. The CDR3 nucleotides are TGTGCCAGTAGTCCCGGGACAGGGAGGAACACCGGTGAGCTGTTTTTT. It is translated as CASSPGTGRNTGELFF.

Comment on this clone: With a much larger clone just one base away, this may be a read error. The chain combines TRBV7-9 with TRBJ1-1; D perhaps matches TRBD1 (6 bases). There are 14 residues in the CDR3. Trimming removed 5 bases from V and 1 base from J, with 11 bases in between. The V gene's germline CDR1 is SEHNR and CDR2 FQNEAQ (reference sequence). This chain's CDR3 is CASSPQGPNTEAFF. The CDR3 nucleotides are TGTGCCAGCAGCCCACAGGGCCCGAACACTGAAGCTTTCTTT. Variable domain in full (rest from reference TRBV7-9 and TRBJ1-1): DTGVSQNPRHKITKRGQNVTFRCDPISEHNRLYWYRQTLGQGPEFLTYFQNEAQLEKSRLLSDRFSAERPKGSFSTLEIQRTEQGDSAMYLCASSPQGPNTEAFFGQGTRLTVV.

This chain joins TRBV7-2 and TRBJ1-5; D may be TRBD1 (5 bases). Germline CDR1 reads SGHTA; CDR2 reads FQGNSA. V was pared by 5 bases and J by 0 bases, with 20 bases between. This CDR3 contains 18 residues. CDR3 in amino acids: CASSPRASGPLSNQPQHF. As DNA, the CDR3 is TGTGCCAGCAGCCCTAGAGCTTCGGGACCACTTAGCAATCAGCCCCAGCATTTT.

The table lists this clone with a few counts. V is TRBV5-1 and J is TRBJ1-2; D is perhaps TRBD1 (6 bases). Germline-derived CDR1 and CDR2 are SGHRS and YFSETQ. V dropped 2 bases and J dropped 2 bases, with 16 bases sitting between them. The CDR3 covers 16 residues. The CDR3 sequence: CASSFASRGQNYGYTF. The CDR3 coding sequence is TGCGCCAGCAGCTTCGCCTCTCGGGGGCAAAACTATGGCTACACCTTC.

The V gene is TRBV5-6, the J gene TRBJ1-6, with TRBD1 matching 8 bases. This CDR3 has 15 amino acids. The junction had 7 bases not matched to a gene; V was cut back by 4 bases and J by 7 bases. Germline-derived CDR1 and CDR2 are SGHDT and YYEEEE. The CDR3 protein is CASSGPGQVNSPLHF. CDR3 DNA: TGTGCCAGCAGCGGGCCGGGACAGGTAAATTCACCCCTCCACTTT. The entire variable domain, with the rest obtained from reference TRBV5-6 and TRBJ1-6, is as follows: DAGVTQSPTHLIKTRGQQVTLRCSPKSGHDTVSWYQQALGQGPQFIFQYYEEEERQRGNFPDRFSGHQFPNYSSELNVNALLLGDSALYLCASSGPGQVNSPLHFGNGTRLTVT.

The chain links TRBV27 to TRBJ1-4, with no clear D. CDR3 size: 14 residues. From germline, CDR1 is MNHEY and CDR2 SMNVEV (reference sequence). V lost 3 bases, J lost 6 bases, and 11 bases lay in between. The CDR3 region is CASSLAVNYEKLFF. Here the CDR3 DNA reads TGTGCCAGCAGTTTGGCAGTGAACTATGAAAAACTGTTTTTT. Combining the CDR3 with reference TRBV27 and TRBJ1-4 gives the whole variable domain EAQVTQNPRYLITVTGKKLTVTCSQNMNHEYMSWYRQDPGLGLRQIYYSMNVEVTDKGDVPEGYKVSRKEKRNFPLILESPSPNQTSLYFCASSLAVNYEKLFFGSGTQLSVL.

V gene TRBV28 combines with J gene TRBJ2-7; the match to TRBD1 covers 8 bases. The J segment lost 1 base and the V segment lost 5 bases, leaving 7 bases of the junction unmatched. The CDR3 extends over 15 amino acids. Germline V lookup: CDR1 MDHEN, CDR2 SYDVKM. CDR3 bases: TGTGCCAGCAGTCAGCACAGGGGGTATTCCTACGAGCAGTACGTC. It codes for CASSQHRGYSYEQYV.